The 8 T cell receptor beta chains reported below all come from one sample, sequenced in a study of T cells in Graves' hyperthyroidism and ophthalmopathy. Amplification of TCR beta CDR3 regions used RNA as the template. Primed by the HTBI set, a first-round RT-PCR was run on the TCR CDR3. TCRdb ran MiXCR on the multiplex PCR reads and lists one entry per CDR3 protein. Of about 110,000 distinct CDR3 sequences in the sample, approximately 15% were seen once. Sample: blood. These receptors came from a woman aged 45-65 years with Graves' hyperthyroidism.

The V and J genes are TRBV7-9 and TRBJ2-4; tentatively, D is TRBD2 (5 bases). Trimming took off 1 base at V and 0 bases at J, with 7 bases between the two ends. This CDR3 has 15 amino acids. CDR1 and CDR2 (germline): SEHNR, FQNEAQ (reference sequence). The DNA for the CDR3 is TGTGCCAGCAGCTTAGGGACTGGAGCCAAAAACATTCAGTACTTC. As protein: CASSLGTGAKNIQYF.

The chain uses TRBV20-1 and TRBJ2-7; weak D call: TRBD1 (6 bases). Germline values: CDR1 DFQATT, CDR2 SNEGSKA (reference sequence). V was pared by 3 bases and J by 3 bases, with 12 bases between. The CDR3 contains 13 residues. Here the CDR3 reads CSASKDRYYEQYF. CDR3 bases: TGCAGTGCTAGTAAGGACAGATACTACGAGCAGTACTTC.

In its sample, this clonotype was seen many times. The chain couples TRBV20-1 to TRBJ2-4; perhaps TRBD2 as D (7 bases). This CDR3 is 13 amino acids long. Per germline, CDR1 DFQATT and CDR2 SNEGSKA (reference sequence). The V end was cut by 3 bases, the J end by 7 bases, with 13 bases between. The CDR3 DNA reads TGCAGTGCTAGGATCGGGGGGCTGAACATTCAGTACTTC. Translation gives CSARIGGLNIQYF.

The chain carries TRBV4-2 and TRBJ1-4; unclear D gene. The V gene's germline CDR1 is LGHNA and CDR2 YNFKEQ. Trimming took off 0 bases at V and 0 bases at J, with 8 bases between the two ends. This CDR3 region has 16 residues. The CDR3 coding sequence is TGTGCCAGCAGCCAAGAAGAGGTTCCAACTAATGAAAAACTGTTTTTT. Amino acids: CASSQEEVPTNEKLFF.

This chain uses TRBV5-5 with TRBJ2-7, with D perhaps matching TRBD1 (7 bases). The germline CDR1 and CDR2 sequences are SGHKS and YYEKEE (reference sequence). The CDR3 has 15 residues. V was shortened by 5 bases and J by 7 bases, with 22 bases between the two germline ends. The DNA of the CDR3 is TGTGCCAGCAGGGATACAGGGGCCGCCCGGGGGGAGCAGTACTTC. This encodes CASRDTGAARGEQYF.

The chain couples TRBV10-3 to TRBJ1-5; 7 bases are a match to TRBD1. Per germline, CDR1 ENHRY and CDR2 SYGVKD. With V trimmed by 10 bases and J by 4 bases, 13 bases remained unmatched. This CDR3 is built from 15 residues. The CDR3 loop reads CASDPGSGGNQPQHF. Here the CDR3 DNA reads TGTGCCAGCGACCCGGGGTCAGGGGGAAATCAGCCCCAGCATTTT.

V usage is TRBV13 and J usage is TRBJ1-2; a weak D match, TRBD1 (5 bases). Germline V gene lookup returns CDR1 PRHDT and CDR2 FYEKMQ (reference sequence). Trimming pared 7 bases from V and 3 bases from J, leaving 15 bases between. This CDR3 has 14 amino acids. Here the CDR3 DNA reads TGTGCCAGCACCTTGGAGGGGTTGGACTATGGCTACACCTTC. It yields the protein CASTLEGLDYGYTF. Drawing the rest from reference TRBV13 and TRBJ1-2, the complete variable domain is AAGVIQSPRHLIKEKRETATLKCYPIPRHDTVYWYQQGPGQDPQFLISFYEKMQSDKGSIPDRFSAQQFSDYHSELNMSSLELGDSALYFCASTLEGLDYGYTFGSGTRLTVV.

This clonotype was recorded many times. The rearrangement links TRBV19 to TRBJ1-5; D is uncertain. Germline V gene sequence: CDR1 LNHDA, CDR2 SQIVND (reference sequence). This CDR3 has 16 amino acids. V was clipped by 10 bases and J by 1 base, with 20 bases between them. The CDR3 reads CATLPAGGRSNQPQHF. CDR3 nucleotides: TGTGCCACCCTCCCTGCGGGCGGGAGAAGCAATCAGCCCCAGCATTTT.